This T cell receptor (beta chain) was identified in a study of tumor and adjacent non-tumor tissue in lung cancer. As for the study in general: Around 4.2 million productive TCRbeta reads were obtained per sample on average. Broader study findings: TCR diversity was significantly greater in tumor than normal lung tissue. Patients with more diverse tumor TCRs had worse survival.

This CDR3 region has 13 residues. Germline CDR1 is KGHDR and CDR2 is SFDVKD. This sample's RNA came from whole unsorted tissue. This non-tumor lung sample came from over 3 cm beyond the tumor edge. Between August and November 2014, newly diagnosed, chemotherapy-naive lung cancer patients underwent thoracic surgery in China. On this clonotype: Its antigen is not identified. One end of the junction is discordant with germline, which a read error may explain.

A modified ARM-PCR protocol with three rounds of nested PCR amplified TCRbeta. TCRdb analysed the multiplex PCR reads with MiXCR anew, one entry per CDR3 protein. The sample includes 55,000 to 65,000 distinct CDR3 sequences, roughly two thirds of them seen just once. Sample: distant non-tumor lung tissue. This clonotype was sampled from a man in his 70s with non-small cell lung cancer. The chain employs TRBV24-1 and TRBJ2-7, with 7 bases lining up with TRBD1. The CDR3 spells CATIFDRAHEEYF. CDR3 DNA: TGTGCCACCATATTTGACAGGGCCCACGAGGAGTACTTC.